The 22 T cell receptor beta chains below were found in one sample sequenced in a study of blood T cell repertoires in COVID-19. Assay: immunoSEQ multiplex PCR; the TCRdb copy retains only in-frame clones and omits some. The top ten hold less than 20% of the sample, which has 6,000 to 7,000 clones, about nine tenths seen once. The sequenced material came from peripheral blood. The source of these receptors is a human donor in a cohort sampled during active COVID-19.

The V gene is TRBV10-3, the J gene TRBJ2-1; D gene unclear. This CDR3 has 12 residues. Per germline, CDR1 ENHRY and CDR2 SYGVKD. CDR3: CVSESPYNEQFF. The CDR3 nucleotides read TGTGTAAGCGAGTCCCCCTACAATGAGCAGTTCTTC.

The chain couples TRBV5-1 to TRBJ2-2; TRBD1 might be the D (5 bases). From germline, CDR1 is SGHRS and CDR2 YFSETQ. V shed 5 bases and J shed 1 base, with 9 bases lying between them. The CDR3 loop spans 14 amino acids. CDR3 sequence (DNA): TGCGCCAGCAGTTCGACAGTGAACACCGGGGAGCTGTTTTTT. Amino acid sequence: CASSSTVNTGELFF. The variable domain in full, with the rest retrieved from reference TRBV5-1 and TRBJ2-2, is KAGVTQTPRYLIKTRGQQVTLSCSPISGHRSVSWYQQTPGQGLQFLFEYFSETQRNKGNFPGRFSGRQFSNSRSEMNVSTLELGDSALYLCASSSTVNTGELFFGEGSRLTVL.

The V call is TRBV2, the J call TRBJ1-1; 9 bases are a match to TRBD1. Germline loops: CDR1 SNHLY, CDR2 FYNNEI. V lost 5 bases to trimming and J lost 3 bases; unmatched junction nucleotides: 7. CDR3 size: 15 residues. The CDR3 loop is CASSWTGETYTEAFF. CDR3 sequence (DNA): TGTGCCAGCAGTTGGACAGGGGAGACCTACACTGAAGCTTTCTTT.

The genes are TRBV27 and TRBJ2-1, with 10 nucleotides matching TRBD1. CDR3 length equals 14 residues. V shed 8 bases, J shed 5 bases, and the junction held 6 bases outside the gene matches. Germline CDR1 reads MNHEY; CDR2 reads SMNVEV (reference sequence). CDR3 bases: TGTGCCAGCCTCCGGGACAGGGGAAACAATGAGCAGTTCTTC. This gives the protein CASLRDRGNNEQFF.

This rearrangement joins TRBV5-6 to TRBJ1-2; unclear D gene. Trimming removed 2 bases at V and 8 bases at J, with 7 bases between. This CDR3 is 11 amino acids long. Per the germline V gene, CDR1 is SGHDT and CDR2 is YYEEEE. The CDR3 here is CASSFSRGYTF. Here the CDR3 DNA reads TGTGCCAGCAGCTTTTCTAGGGGCTACACCTTC.

The J gene is TRBJ2-5, the V gene TRBV9; D is uncertain. Germline-derived CDR1 and CDR2 are SGDLS and YYNGEE. Trimming took 4 bases from V and 3 from J, leaving 13 bases between them. The CDR3 runs to 14 residues. The DNA for the CDR3 is TGTGCCAGCAGCACACTGGGCAGCAAAGAGACCCAGTACTTC. This sequence encodes CASSTLGSKETQYF. The variable domain in full, with the rest retrieved from reference TRBV9 and TRBJ2-5, is DSGVTQTPKHLITATGQRVTLRCSPRSGDLSVYWYQQSLDQGLQFLIQYYNGEERAKGNILERFSAQQFPDLHSELNLSSLELGDSALYFCASSTLGSKETQYFGPGTRLLVL.

V and J are TRBV15 and TRBJ1-3, with D possibly TRBD1 on 6 matching bases. The V end was cut by 0 bases, the J end by 0 bases, with 6 bases between. The V gene's germline CDR1 is LNHNV and CDR2 YYDKDF (reference sequence). The CDR3 loop spans 15 amino acids. This chain's CDR3 is CATSRDRGSGNTIYF. The CDR3 region has the DNA TGTGCCACCAGCAGAGACAGGGGCTCTGGAAACACCATATATTTT. Full variable domain (remainder filled in from reference TRBV15 and TRBJ1-3): DAMVIQNPRYQVTQFGKPVTLSCSQTLNHNVMYWYQQKSSQAPKLLFHYYDKDFNNEADTPDNFQSRRPNTSFCFLDIRSPGLGDTAMYLCATSRDRGSGNTIYFGEGSWLTVV.

The CDR3: CASSLIGTGTNHGNTIYF. CDR3 DNA: TGTGCCAGCAGCTTAATCGGGACAGGGACTAACCATGGAAACACCATATATTTT. The chain has TRBV7-2 and TRBJ1-3; 9 positions match TRBD1. The germline gives CDR1 SGHTA, CDR2 FQGNSA. With V trimmed by 2 bases and J by 3 bases, 11 bases remained unmatched. The CDR3 contains 18 residues.

The V and J genes are TRBV28 and TRBJ2-7; the D is unclear. CDR3 length equals 12 residues. V lost 1 base, J lost 5 bases, and 6 bases lay in between. Per the germline V gene, CDR1 is MDHEN and CDR2 is SYDVKM. The chain's CDR3 is CASSLSGNEQYF. The CDR3, as DNA: TGTGCCAGCAGTTTATCAGGTAACGAGCAGTACTTC.

This clone was found once. The chain links TRBV6-5 to TRBJ1-1, with 7 nucleotides matching TRBD1. The CDR3 totals 15 residues. V shed 4 bases, J shed 8 bases, and the junction held 13 bases outside the gene matches. Germline CDR1 and CDR2: MNHEY and SVGAGI. CDR3 in amino acids: CASSSQTGIGGEAFF. The CDR3 coding sequence is TGTGCCAGCAGTTCCCAGACAGGGATCGGTGGAGAAGCTTTCTTT.

The CDR3 region has the DNA TGTGCCAGCAGTGAGGTAACAAAGATGAACACTGAAGCTTTCTTT. This sequence encodes CASSEVTKMNTEAFF. V and J are TRBV25-1 and TRBJ1-1; D is undetermined. V was trimmed by 3 bases and J by 0 bases, leaving 11 bases between them. Germline V gene lookup returns CDR1 MGHDK and CDR2 SYGVNS. CDR3 size: 15 residues.

This rearrangement joins TRBV18 to TRBJ2-7; 7 nucleotides agree with TRBD1. The CDR3 has 17 residues. Germline-derived CDR1 and CDR2 are KGHSH and LQKENI. V lost 5 bases, J lost 2 bases, and 15 bases stayed unmatched. CDR3 nucleotide sequence: TGTGCCAGCTCAAAAACGTCCCGGGACAGAGGGGCCTACGAGCAGTACTTC. Translating it yields CASSKTSRDRGAYEQYF.

The chain employs TRBV5-1 and TRBJ2-1; 13 bases match TRBD2. CDR1 and CDR2 (germline): SGHRS, YFSETQ. There are 15 residues in the CDR3. J lost 4 bases, V lost 2 bases, and 0 bases had no gene match. Here the CDR3 DNA reads TGCGCCAGCAGCTTACTAGCGGGGGGGTACAATGAGCAGTTCTTC. Its translation: CASSLLAGGYNEQFF.

The CDR3 region is CASSIDRGDFYGYTF. CDR3 DNA: TGTGCCAGCAGCATTGACAGGGGGGATTTCTATGGCTACACCTTC. The chain carries TRBV7-2 and TRBJ1-2; TRBD1 aligns across 9 bases. Per germline, CDR1 SGHTA and CDR2 FQGNSA. The CDR3 extends over 15 amino acids. V was pared by 5 bases and J by 4 bases, with 8 bases of the junction left unmatched.

The CDR3 here is CASSQGQGYNSPLHF. For the CDR3, the DNA is TGTGCCAGCAGCCAAGGACAGGGTTATAATTCACCCCTCCACTTT. The V call is TRBV4-2, the J call TRBJ1-6; TRBD1 aligns across 7 bases. This CDR3 contains 15 residues. Germline V gene sequence: CDR1 LGHNA, CDR2 YNFKEQ. V lost 1 base to trimming and J lost 4 bases; unmatched junction nucleotides: 1.

The V and J genes are TRBV7-2 and TRBJ1-2; 8 positions agree with TRBD1. Losses at the gene ends were 3 bases for V and 8 bases for J; bases not matched to a gene: 5. CDR3 length: 13 residues. Germline CDR1 reads SGHTA; CDR2 reads FQGNSA. The CDR3 DNA is TGTGCCAGCAGCTTGGAGAGGACAGGGGGCTACACCTTC. It codes for CASSLERTGGYTF.

This chain joins TRBV11-3 and TRBJ1-1, with 7 bases aligning to TRBD1. Germline CDR1 SGHNT, CDR2 YENEEA. Germline trimming cut 4 bases from V and 5 bases from J; bases unmatched to any gene: 10. CDR3 length: 15 amino acids. In DNA form, the CDR3 reads TGTGCCAGCAGCTCGAGGGGGCGCAGGGTTACTGAAGCTTTCTTT. As protein: CASSSRGRRVTEAFF.

This rearrangement joins TRBV5-4 to TRBJ1-1; possibly TRBD1 for D (5 bases). The CDR3 covers 13 residues. From germline, CDR1 is SGHNT and CDR2 YYREEE (reference sequence). V was shortened by 3 bases and J by 4 bases, with 10 bases between the two germline ends. For the CDR3, the DNA is TGTGCCAGCAGCTGGGTGGGGGGCACTGAAGCTTTCTTT. It codes for CASSWVGGTEAFF.

The rearrangement joins TRBV5-1 to TRBJ2-7, with 8 bases lining up with TRBD1. Germline assignment: CDR1 SGHRS and CDR2 YFSETQ. Trimming cost V 2 bases and J 5 bases; bases outside gene matches: 6. The CDR3 loop spans 14 amino acids. As DNA, the CDR3 is TGCGCCAGCAGCTTCGGACAGGGAACCCACGAGCAGTACTTC. It translates to CASSFGQGTHEQYF.

The gene calls are TRBV6-1 and TRBJ2-3, with a possible D match to TRBD2 (5 bases). The V end lost 1 base, the J end lost 10 bases, and 15 bases lay between the germline ends. The germline CDR1 and CDR2 sequences are MNHNS and SASEGT. The CDR3 runs 14 residues. The CDR3 region has the DNA TGTGCCAGCAGTGAAGGGGCGGGTTCGGGCGCGCAGTATTTT. Amino acids: CASSEGAGSGAQYF.

V is TRBV6-4 and J is TRBJ2-5; the match to TRBD2 covers 10 bases. J gave up 4 bases and V 5 bases, and 10 bases lay outside the gene matches. This CDR3 is built from 16 residues. Germline V gene sequence: CDR1 MRHNA, CDR2 SNTAGT. The CDR3 here is CASSRTSGDPRETQYF. The CDR3 DNA sequence: TGTGCCAGCAGTAGGACTAGCGGTGATCCACGAGAGACCCAGTACTTC.

The chain's CDR3 is CASSGDGGEQPQHF. DNA for the CDR3: TGTGCCAGCTCCGGGGATGGGGGGGAACAGCCCCAGCATTTT. V usage is TRBV28 and J usage is TRBJ1-5, with D tentatively TRBD1 (5 bases). This CDR3 is 14 amino acids long. Germline V gene lookup returns CDR1 MDHEN and CDR2 SYDVKM. V was shortened by 8 bases and J by 7 bases, with 18 bases between the two germline ends.